This T cell receptor (beta chain) originates from a study of T cells in Graves' hyperthyroidism and ophthalmopathy. Study overall: Before treatment of any kind, peripheral blood was taken at initial diagnosis.

This clonotype was seen ten or more times. CDR3 length: 15 residues. Germline V gene sequence: CDR1 MDHEN, CDR2 SYDVKM. V dropped 6 bases and J dropped 0 bases, with 12 bases sitting between them. The CDR3 regions of TCR beta were amplified from RNA transcripts. The HTBI set primed first-round TCR CDR3 RT-PCR. TCRdb recomputed calls from the multiplex PCR reads with MiXCR, one row per CDR3 protein. Among 250,000 to 300,000 distinct CDR3 sequences listed, roughly 14% were seen once. Criteria for exclusion of patients were uncontrolled infection, other autoimmune disease, pregnancy or lactation. The sample of blood was obtained at first hyperthyroidism diagnosis (before any ophthalmopathy symptoms). From approximately 9.1 ml of fresh peripheral blood, PBMCs were isolated.

The sequenced sample consisted of blood. The TCR originated in a woman in her thirties or forties with Graves' hyperthyroidism that later progressed to Graves' ophthalmopathy. This chain uses TRBV28 with TRBJ2-4; D call uncertain. In DNA form, the CDR3 reads TGTGCCAGCAGCCCCGTAGGGCTAGCCAAAAACATTCAGTACTTC. Protein product: CASSPVGLAKNIQYF.